The clone carrying this T cell receptor beta chain was detected only once. The data stem from a study of blood T cell repertoires in COVID-19. Study information: Acute and convalescent COVID-19 specimens originated in the United States, Italy and Spain. Sample material is recorded as cDNA or gDNA derived from T cells, B-cell-depleted T cells, or PBMCs.

How the authors handled the data: Researchers report that nucleated cell counts were estimated from reference gene primer amplification. Generated by immunoSEQ multiplex PCR, the TCRdb table keeps only in-frame clones and is missing some. V, J and clone size are taken as reported in that table, and D and trimming were inferred from the DNA itself. There are under 100,000 clones in the sample; about 90% occur only once, and around 4.5% lies in the top ten. The CDR3 runs 14 residues. The V end was cut by 0 bases, the J end by 5 bases, with 11 bases between. Germline-derived CDR1 and CDR2 are SGHRS and YFSETQ.

The origin of this receptor is a man aged 45 to 65 with active COVID-19. Sequenced material: peripheral blood. The chain couples TRBV5-1 to TRBJ2-5, with D possibly being TRBD2 (6 bases). CDR3 nucleotide sequence: TGCGCCAGCAGCTTGGGACCCAGCGGGGAGACCCAGTACTTC. Protein product: CASSLGPSGETQYF.